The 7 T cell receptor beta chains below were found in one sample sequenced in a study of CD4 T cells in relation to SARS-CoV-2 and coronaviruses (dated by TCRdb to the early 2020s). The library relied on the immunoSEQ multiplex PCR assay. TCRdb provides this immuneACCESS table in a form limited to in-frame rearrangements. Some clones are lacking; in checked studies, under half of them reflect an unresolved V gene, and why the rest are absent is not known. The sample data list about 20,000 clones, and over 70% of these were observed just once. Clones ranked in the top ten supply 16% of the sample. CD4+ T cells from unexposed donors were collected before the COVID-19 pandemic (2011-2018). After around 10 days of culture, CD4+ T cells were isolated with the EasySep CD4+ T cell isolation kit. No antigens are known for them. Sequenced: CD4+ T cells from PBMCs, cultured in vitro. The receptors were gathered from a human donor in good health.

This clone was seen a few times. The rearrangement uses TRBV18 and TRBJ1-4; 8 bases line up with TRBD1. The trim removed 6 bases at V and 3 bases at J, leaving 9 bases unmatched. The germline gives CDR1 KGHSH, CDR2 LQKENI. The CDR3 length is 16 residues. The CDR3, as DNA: TGTGCCAGCTCCCAAACGACAGGGGCATCTAATGAAAAACTGTTTTTT. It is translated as CASSQTTGASNEKLFF.

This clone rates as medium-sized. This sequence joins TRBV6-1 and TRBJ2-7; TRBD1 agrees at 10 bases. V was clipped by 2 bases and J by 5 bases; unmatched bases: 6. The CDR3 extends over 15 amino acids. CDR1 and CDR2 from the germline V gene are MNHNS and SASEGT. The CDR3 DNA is TGTGCCAGCAGTGAACCGGGACAGGGGTCTGACGAGCAGTACTTC. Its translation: CASSEPGQGSDEQYF.

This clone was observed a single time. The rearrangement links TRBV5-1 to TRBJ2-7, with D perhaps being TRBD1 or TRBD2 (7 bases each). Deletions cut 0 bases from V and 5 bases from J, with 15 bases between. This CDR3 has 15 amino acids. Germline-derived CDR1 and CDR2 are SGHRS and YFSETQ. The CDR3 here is CASSLVEGAGDEQYF. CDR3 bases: TGCGCCAGCAGCTTGGTTGAGGGGGCGGGGGACGAGCAGTACTTC. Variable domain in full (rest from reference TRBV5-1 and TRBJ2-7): KAGVTQTPRYLIKTRGQQVTLSCSPISGHRSVSWYQQTPGQGLQFLFEYFSETQRNKGNFPGRFSGRQFSNSRSEMNVSTLELGDSALYLCASSLVEGAGDEQYFGPGTRLTVT.

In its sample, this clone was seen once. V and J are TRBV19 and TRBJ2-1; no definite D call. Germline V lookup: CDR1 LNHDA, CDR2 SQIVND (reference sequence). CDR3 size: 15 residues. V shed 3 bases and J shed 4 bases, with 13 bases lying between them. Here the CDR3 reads CASSIPAVHYNEQFF. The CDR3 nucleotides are TGTGCCAGTAGTATTCCGGCGGTTCATTACAATGAGCAGTTCTTC.

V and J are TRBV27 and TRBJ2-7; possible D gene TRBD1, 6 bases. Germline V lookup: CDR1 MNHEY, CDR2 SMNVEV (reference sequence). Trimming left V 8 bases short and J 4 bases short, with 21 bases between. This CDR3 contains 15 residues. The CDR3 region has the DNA TGTGCCAGCGGGACGGTTGGACAGAATGTTTACGAGCAGTACTTC. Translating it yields CASGTVGQNVYEQYF.

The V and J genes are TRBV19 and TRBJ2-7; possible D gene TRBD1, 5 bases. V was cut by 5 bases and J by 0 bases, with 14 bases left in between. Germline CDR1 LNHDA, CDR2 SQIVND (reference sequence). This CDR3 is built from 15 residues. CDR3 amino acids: CASSPRTRSSYEQYF. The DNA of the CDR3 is TGTGCCAGTAGTCCTCGGACAAGGAGCTCCTACGAGCAGTACTTC.

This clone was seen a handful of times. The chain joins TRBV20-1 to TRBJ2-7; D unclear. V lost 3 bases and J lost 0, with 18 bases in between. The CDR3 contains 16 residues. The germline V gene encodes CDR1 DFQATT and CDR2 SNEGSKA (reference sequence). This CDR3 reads CSASILGTFSSYEQYF. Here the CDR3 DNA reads TGCAGTGCTAGTATCCTGGGCACCTTTAGCTCCTACGAGCAGTACTTC.